This is a list of T cell receptor beta chains from one sample in a study of T-cell reconstitution after alpha-beta-depleted transplantation in children. TCRdb processed the PCR reads anew with MiXCR; each CDR3 protein has one entry. The profile shows around 250,000 distinct CDR3 sequences, roughly 8.2% of them singletons. This specimen was PBMCs, mostly from graft donor cells, taken 180 days after TCRalphabeta/CD19-depleted stem cell transplant. The source of these receptors is a male patient younger than 18 who had a stem cell transplant for acute lymphoblastic leukemia, so the T cells may come from the graft donor. Both conserved end residues are part of each CDR3. Each record gives: CDR3 DNA, CDR3 protein, D gene, clone size, V gene, J gene, CDR3 length. The D gene is left open where the match is weak. Where a row states a size, it is once, few, many or the class of an expanded clone; other rows omit it.

cdr3_nt: TGCAGTGCTAGAGTCGACAGGGACTATGGCTACACCTTC
cdr3_aa: CSARVDRDYGYTF
d_call: TRBD1
clone_size: NA
v_call: TRBV20-1
j_call: TRBJ1-2
cdr3_length: 13

cdr3_nt: TGTGCTAGCAGCCAAAGACAGGGGTACGAGCAGTACTTC
cdr3_aa: CASSQRQGYEQYF
d_call: TRBD1
clone_size: NA
v_call: TRBV7-7
j_call: TRBJ2-7
cdr3_length: 13

cdr3_nt: TGTGCCAGCAGCTTACCGAACACTGAAGCTTTCTTT
cdr3_aa: CASSLPNTEAFF
d_call: NA
clone_size: many
v_call: TRBV5-4
j_call: TRBJ1-1
cdr3_length: 12

cdr3_nt: TGCGCCAGCACCCTTGGGGTAACGGCAGAGACCCAGTACTTC
cdr3_aa: CASTLGVTAETQYF
d_call: NA
clone_size: many
v_call: TRBV5-1
j_call: TRBJ2-5
cdr3_length: 14

cdr3_nt: TGCGCCAGCAGCCTTCGGACGGGTGGAGGCACAGATACGCAGTATTTT
cdr3_aa: CASSLRTGGGTDTQYF
d_call: NA
clone_size: many
v_call: TRBV5-1
j_call: TRBJ2-3
cdr3_length: 16

cdr3_nt: TGCGCCAGCAGCCAAGGGCAGGGAGGTGCCTTGGGAGCTTTCTTT
cdr3_aa: CASSQGQGGALGAFF
d_call: NA
clone_size: many
v_call: TRBV4-1
j_call: TRBJ1-1
cdr3_length: 15

cdr3_nt: TGTGCCAGCAGCCAAGACCGGGACACCCCCTACGAGCAGTACTTC
cdr3_aa: CASSQDRDTPYEQYF
d_call: NA
clone_size: NA
v_call: TRBV4-2
j_call: TRBJ2-7
cdr3_length: 15

cdr3_nt: TGCGCCAGCAGCTTTACAGGGTACGGCGGGGAGCTGTTTTTT
cdr3_aa: CASSFTGYGGELFF
d_call: NA
clone_size: many
v_call: TRBV5-1
j_call: TRBJ2-2
cdr3_length: 14

cdr3_nt: TGCAGTGCCGCGGGCGGCACAGATACGCAGTATTTT
cdr3_aa: CSAAGGTDTQYF
d_call: NA
clone_size: many
v_call: TRBV20-1
j_call: TRBJ2-3
cdr3_length: 12

cdr3_nt: TGCGCCAGCAGCGGGTCATGGACAGCTCAATACGAGCAGTACTTC
cdr3_aa: CASSGSWTAQYEQYF
d_call: NA
clone_size: many
v_call: TRBV5-1
j_call: TRBJ2-7
cdr3_length: 15

cdr3_nt: TGTGCCAGCAGCCCCCGACTAGCCAAAAACATTCAGTACTTC
cdr3_aa: CASSPRLAKNIQYF
d_call: NA
clone_size: many
v_call: TRBV5-6
j_call: TRBJ2-4
cdr3_length: 14

cdr3_nt: TGTGCCAGCAGTTCCCGACTAGCCCTAACCTACGAGCAGTACTTC
cdr3_aa: CASSSRLALTYEQYF
d_call: TRBD2
clone_size: many
v_call: TRBV12-3/TRBV12-4
j_call: TRBJ2-7
cdr3_length: 15

cdr3_nt: TGTGCCAGCAGGACAGGCGGCACTGAAGCTTTCTTT
cdr3_aa: CASRTGGTEAFF
d_call: TRBD1
clone_size: many
v_call: TRBV10-3
j_call: TRBJ1-1
cdr3_length: 12

cdr3_nt: TGCGCCAGCAGCCAAGAAGTAGGAGGGCCCGAGGATCAGCCCCAGCATTTT
cdr3_aa: CASSQEVGGPEDQPQHF
d_call: NA
clone_size: many
v_call: TRBV4-3
j_call: TRBJ1-5
cdr3_length: 17

cdr3_nt: TGTGCCAGCAGCCAATCTTGGGGTCCCGGGACATCTAACTCTGGGGCCAACGTCCTGACTTTC
cdr3_aa: CASSQSWGPGTSNSGANVLTF
d_call: NA
clone_size: few
v_call: TRBV4-2
j_call: TRBJ2-6
cdr3_length: 21

cdr3_nt: TGCGCCAGCAGCTTGGACCAGACCTTAGCCAAAAACATTCAGTACTTC
cdr3_aa: CASSLDQTLAKNIQYF
d_call: NA
clone_size: many
v_call: TRBV5-1
j_call: TRBJ2-4
cdr3_length: 16